These T cell receptor beta chains were read from a single sample in a study of T cells in Graves' hyperthyroidism and ophthalmopathy. Each CDR3 protein is one row after TCRdb ran MiXCR on the multiplex PCR reads. The data contain about 500,000 distinct CDR3 sequences, roughly a sixth of them seen just once; the ten biggest clones take up 17%. Sequences were obtained from blood. These receptors were obtained from a woman aged 18-35 years with Graves' ophthalmopathy. The CDR3 runs from the conserved cysteine through the conserved F or W.

V: TRBV7-3; CDR3: CASSDDRDHEQYF
V: TRBV12-3/TRBV12-4; CDR3: CASSSASGSPLNTGELFF
V: TRBV20-1; CDR3: CSGGDMGYEQYF
V: TRBV30; CDR3: CAWSLGGDTQYF
V: TRBV27; CDR3: CASSLVLAGGGDTQYF
V: TRBV29-1; CDR3: CSVYGLAGVETQYF
V: TRBV10-1; CDR3: CASSEGQENTEAFF
V: TRBV6-1; CDR3: CASSSTVGGRGETQYF
V: TRBV6-1; CDR3: CASSEEEAENYNSPLHF
V: TRBV20-1; CDR3: CSATPTGAGGYTF
V: TRBV7-9; CDR3: CASSVTQDPNEKLFF